This T cell receptor (beta chain) was recorded in a study of T cell repertoires in ileal Crohn's disease. For the study at large: Biopsies of the neoterminal ileum at postoperative colonoscopy form M6 samples. Whole-study results and caveats: Clonal expansions were more frequent in active smokers than non-smokers at surgery. Every patient over 26.8% clonality showed endoscopic recurrence.

Regarding time point: neoterminal ileum biopsy at postoperative endoscopy, about 6 months after surgery. Assay: immunoSEQ multiplex PCR; the TCRdb copy retains only in-frame clones and omits some. The sample consists of some 10,000 clones, about four fifths of them appearing once. Concerning this clone itself: No antigen is known for it.

The receptor was derived from an adult with Crohn's disease. Sample: ileal tissue.

The CDR3: CASSTGTGWNEQYF. The CDR3 nucleotides read TGTGCCAGCAGTACCGGGACAGGGTGGAACGAGCAGTACTTC. V is TRBV6-1 and J is TRBJ2-7; 9 bases are a match to TRBD1. Germline V gene data show CDR1 as MNHNS and CDR2 as SASEGT. There are 14 residues in the CDR3. V shed 5 bases, J shed 5 bases, and the junction held 7 bases outside the gene matches.